The 11 T cell receptor beta chains presented below share a single source sample, sequenced in a study of glioma-infiltrating T cells. The iRepertoire nested amplicon-rescue multiplex PCR amplified TCR alpha and beta CDR3s from RNA. TCRdb processed the multiplex PCR reads anew with MiXCR; each CDR3 protein has one entry. The sample shows some 190,000 distinct CDR3 sequences, more than 25% of them seen only once. The specimen was glioma tissue, nonneoplastic brain tissue, or PBMCs (not recorded which). All receptors derive from a human donor with low-grade glioma or glioblastoma, undergoing nonglioma brain surgery, or in good health (not recorded which).

This clonotype was seen only a few times. The chain joins TRBV5-1 to TRBJ2-7; 10 nucleotides align to TRBD2. Germline CDR1 SGHRS, CDR2 YFSETQ. The CDR3 has 15 amino acids. J gave up 3 bases and V 0 bases, and 3 bases lay outside the gene matches. Here the CDR3 DNA reads TGCGCCAGCAGCTTGGAACTAGCGGGGTACTACGAGCAGTACTTC. Protein: CASSLELAGYYEQYF.

For this clonotype: An end of the junction differs from the germline gene, which may be a read error. This sequence joins TRBV5-4 and TRBJ2-5; D is unresolved. The CDR3 is made up of 14 amino acids. Germline CDR1 reads SGHNT; CDR2 reads YYREEE (reference sequence). As DNA, the CDR3 is TGTGCCAGCAGCTTGGCGGCAGCACAAGAGGCCCAGTACTTC. It specifies CASSLAAAQEAQYF. Full variable domain (outside the CDR3, taken from reference TRBV5-4 and TRBJ2-5): ETGVTQSPTHLIKTRGQQVTLRCSSQSGHNTVSWYQQALGQGPQFIFQYYREEENGRGNFPPRFSGLQFPNYSSELNVNALELDDSALYLCASSLAAAQEAQYFGPGTRLLVL.

Many counts were recorded for this clonotype. The chain links TRBV20-1 to TRBJ1-1; D gene ambiguous. Germline assignment: CDR1 DFQATT and CDR2 SNEGSKA (reference sequence). The CDR3 contains 14 residues. The V and J ends lost 1 base and 5 bases respectively, with 14 bases between them. This chain's CDR3 is CSARGSKGGTEAFF. In DNA form, the CDR3 reads TGCAGTGCTAGAGGTTCGAAGGGCGGGACTGAAGCTTTCTTT.

There are many counts of this clonotype. The chain employs TRBV3-1 and TRBJ2-5, with 8 nucleotides matching TRBD1. CDR3 size: 15 residues. J gave up 0 bases and V 8 bases, and 8 bases lay outside the gene matches. CDR1 LGHDT and CDR2 YNNKEL come from the germline V gene (reference sequence). Here the CDR3 reads CASGSGGWYQETQYF. CDR3 DNA sequence: TGTGCCAGCGGCTCAGGGGGCTGGTACCAAGAGACCCAGTACTTC.

This chain connects TRBV7-9 to TRBJ2-3; 11 bases fit TRBD2. Germline V lookup: CDR1 SEHNR, CDR2 FQNEAQ (reference sequence). Trimming at V came to 7 bases and at J to 3 bases, leaving 12 bases not matched to a gene. CDR3 length equals 17 residues. The CDR3 loop reads CASNTGLAVAGTDTQYF. The CDR3 DNA sequence: TGTGCCAGCAACACGGGACTAGCGGTCGCGGGGACAGATACGCAGTATTTT.

This clonotype appeared many times. The CDR3 is CASRVLAEIYNEQFF. The CDR3 region has the DNA TGTGCCAGCAGAGTCCTAGCGGAGATCTACAATGAGCAGTTCTTC. This chain uses TRBV27 with TRBJ2-1; TRBD2 matches 7 bases. Germline loops: CDR1 MNHEY, CDR2 SMNVEV (reference sequence). V gave up 6 bases and J gave up 3 bases; unmatched junction bases: 8. This CDR3 contains 15 residues.

This clonotype occurred many times. The J gene is TRBJ2-3, the V gene TRBV7-2; 9 bases match TRBD2. J lost 2 bases, V lost 8 bases, and 8 bases had no gene match. This CDR3 comprises 15 residues. Germline V gene data show CDR1 as SGHTA and CDR2 as FQGNSA. The DNA for the CDR3 is TGTGCCAGCGTCAAGCTAGCGGGATACACAGATACGCAGTATTTT. It encodes CASVKLAGYTDTQYF.

The rearrangement links TRBV27 to TRBJ2-5; no firm D call. The length of the CDR3 is 16 residues. Between the trimmed V and J ends, which lost 1 base and 4 bases, there was a span of 16 bases. CDR1 MNHEY and CDR2 SMNVEV come from the germline V gene (reference sequence). This chain's CDR3 is CASSLLQGDSTETQYF. The CDR3, as DNA: TGTGCCAGCAGTTTATTGCAAGGAGATAGTACAGAGACCCAGTACTTC.

This clonotype appeared many times. The genes are TRBV4-3 and TRBJ2-3, with D perhaps TRBD2 (6 bases). Germline lookup yields CDR1 LGHNA and CDR2 YSLEER. The CDR3 has 15 amino acids. Trimming cost V 2 bases and J 5 bases, with 14 bases left between them. The CDR3 region has the DNA TGCGCCAGCAGCCAATACGGGCGGGAAGGAGATACGCAGTATTTT. This codes for CASSQYGREGDTQYF.

This clonotype has just a few counts. The V and J genes are TRBV7-2 and TRBJ2-1; 9 bases are a match to TRBD1. This CDR3 is 16 amino acids long. Germline CDR1 and CDR2: SGHTA and FQGNSA. After removal of 5 bases from V and 9 bases from J, the junction contained 14 bases not matched to a gene. Here the CDR3 DNA reads TGTGCCAGCAGCGGACAAAGAGGGACAGGGACCAGTGAGCAGTTCTTC. It yields the protein CASSGQRGTGTSEQFF.

This clonotype was counted ten times or more. The CDR3 coding sequence is TGTGCCAGCAGCCTAAACAGCCCCGGGACGTTAGGCTACACCTTC. It yields the protein CASSLNSPGTLGYTF. The gene calls are TRBV7-9 and TRBJ1-2; TRBD1 might be the D (5 bases). The length of the CDR3 is 15 residues. The V end lost 5 bases, the J end lost 8 bases, and 21 bases lay between the germline ends. Germline V gives CDR1 SEHNR, CDR2 FQNEAQ (reference sequence). The whole variable domain, remainder taken from reference TRBV7-9 and TRBJ1-2, is DTGVSQNPRHKITKRGQNVTFRCDPISEHNRLYWYRQTLGQGPEFLTYFQNEAQLEKSRLLSDRFSAERPKGSFSTLEIQRTEQGDSAMYLCASSLNSPGTLGYTFGSGTRLTVV.